This T cell receptor (beta chain) comes out of a study of blood T cell repertoires in COVID-19. Categorization into cohorts depended on clinical history that participants reported. Looked up from germline, CDR1 is ENHRY and CDR2 is SYGVKD. The CDR3 has 14 amino acids. V was trimmed by 2 bases and J by 0 bases, leaving 7 bases between them. Per the original methods: Amplifying reference gene primers gave estimates of nucleated cell counts. Here immunoSEQ multiplex PCR was the method, and the copy in TCRdb shows in-frame clones only, minus some. V and J calls plus clone size are reproduced from that table; the DNA served to infer D and trimming. This table has fewer than 300,000 clones, around 85% appearing once.

Sequenced input: PBMCs or T cells enriched from blood (not recorded which). The TCR comes from a woman between 50 and 59 years old who had recovered from COVID-19. This chain joins TRBV10-3 and TRBJ1-1; D is uncertain. CDR3 DNA sequence: TGTGCCATCAGTGAGACAGAACTGAACACTGAAGCTTTCTTT. This encodes CAISETELNTEAFF.